One sample yielded the 18 T cell receptor beta chains listed below, sequenced in a study of CD8 T cells in Susac syndrome. The authors reverse transcribed roughly 0.5 to 1 ug RNA with random hexamers. TCRdb passed the immunoSEQ multiplex PCR reads through MiXCR, listing each CDR3 protein once. Of about 200,000 distinct CDR3 sequences listed, about 95% are singletons. The specimen was CD4+ T cells from PBMCs. The source is a human donor with multiple sclerosis.

This clonotype has a single count. This chain uses TRBV28 with TRBJ1-5; maybe TRBD1 (6 bases). Germline-derived CDR1 and CDR2 are MDHEN and SYDVKM. The V gene lost 8 bases and the J gene lost 2 bases, with 10 bases spanning the gap. This CDR3 comprises 13 residues. The CDR3 DNA sequence: TGTGCCAGCGGATACAGGGGCAATCAGCCCCAGCATTTT. Protein: CASGYRGNQPQHF.

This clonotype was detected only once. This chain connects TRBV27 to TRBJ2-3; D is uncertain. The germline CDR1 and CDR2 sequences are MNHEY and SMNVEV (reference sequence). Trimming took 5 bases from V and 0 from J, leaving 21 bases between them. The CDR3 extends over 18 amino acids. CDR3: CASSPNPFWQASTDTQYF. CDR3 coding DNA: TGTGCCAGCAGTCCCAATCCCTTCTGGCAGGCTAGCACAGATACGCAGTATTTT.

V gene TRBV9 combines with J gene TRBJ1-1; D not certain. The V gene's germline CDR1 is SGDLS and CDR2 YYNGEE. The ends were cut back, 3 bases at V and 11 bases at J, with 17 bases in the middle. CDR3 length: 13 residues. The CDR3 region is CASSEAGGQRAFF. Written as DNA, the CDR3 is TGTGCCAGCAGCGAGGCCGGTGGGCAGCGGGCTTTCTTT. The entire variable domain, with the rest obtained from reference TRBV9 and TRBJ1-1, is as follows: DSGVTQTPKHLITATGQRVTLRCSPRSGDLSVYWYQQSLDQGLQFLIQYYNGEERAKGNILERFSAQQFPDLHSELNLSSLELGDSALYFCASSEAGGQRAFFGQGTRLTVV.

The CDR3 spells CSARGDSGGEEQFF. CDR3 DNA sequence: TGCAGTGCTAGGGGGGACTCAGGAGGGGAGGAGCAGTTCTTC. The chain combines TRBV20-1 with TRBJ2-1; possible D gene TRBD2, 6 bases. V shed 3 bases and J shed 10 bases, with 19 bases lying between them. This CDR3 comprises 14 residues. CDR1 and CDR2 (germline): DFQATT, SNEGSKA (reference sequence).

This sequence joins TRBV7-2 and TRBJ1-5, with a tentative D call TRBD1 (5 bases). V was trimmed by 5 bases and J by 3 bases, leaving 11 bases between them. Germline V lookup: CDR1 SGHTA, CDR2 FQGNSA. The CDR3 runs to 14 residues. The CDR3 region is CASSPGRANQPQHF. CDR3 bases: TGTGCCAGCAGCCCCGGCAGGGCCAATCAGCCCCAGCATTTT.

V usage is TRBV5-1 and J usage is TRBJ2-7, with 7 positions matching TRBD1. The CDR3 consists of 14 residues. The V segment lost 7 bases and the J segment 0 bases; nucleotides outside the gene matches: 7. CDR1 is SGHRS, CDR2 YFSETQ, per germline. Here the CDR3 reads CASGQAPGSYEQYF. The CDR3 DNA follows: TGCGCCAGCGGACAGGCCCCCGGCTCCTACGAGCAGTACTTC.

The V and J genes are TRBV3-1 and TRBJ2-4; either TRBD1 or TRBD2 may fit D (5 bases each). Germline values: CDR1 LGHDT, CDR2 YNNKEL (reference sequence). V was shortened by 3 bases and J by 6 bases, with 9 bases between the two germline ends. This CDR3 has 13 amino acids. For the CDR3, the DNA is TGTGCCAGCAGCCAGGGGGACCTAAACATTCAGTACTTC. Protein product: CASSQGDLNIQYF.

The rearrangement links TRBV25-1 to TRBJ2-5, with 9 bases lining up with TRBD2. The CDR3 runs 15 residues. J gave up 1 base and V 4 bases, and 4 bases lay outside the gene matches. Germline V CDR1 and CDR2: MGHDK, SYGVNS. The CDR3 protein is CASSAVAGVQETQYF. The CDR3 nucleotides read TGTGCCAGCAGTGCTGTAGCGGGGGTCCAAGAGACCCAGTACTTC.

The chain carries TRBV3-1 and TRBJ2-7, with unresolved D. The V and J ends lost 2 bases and 4 bases respectively, with 6 bases between them. Germline loops: CDR1 LGHDT, CDR2 YNNKEL (reference sequence). This CDR3 has 12 amino acids. The CDR3 here is CASSQSAYEQYF. The CDR3 DNA sequence: TGTGCCAGCAGCCAATCTGCTTACGAGCAGTACTTC.

This sequence joins TRBV3-1 and TRBJ2-7, with 9 bases fitting TRBD2. Trimming at V came to 0 bases and at J to 4 bases, leaving 4 bases not matched to a gene. This CDR3 region has 15 residues. CDR1 and CDR2 (germline): LGHDT, YNNKEL (reference sequence). The CDR3 DNA is TGTGCCAGCAGCCAAGATCATCTAGCGGGGTACGAGCAGTACTTC. Its protein product is CASSQDHLAGYEQYF.

The V gene is TRBV7-2, the J gene TRBJ1-4; D not resolved. In germline, CDR1 is SGHTA, CDR2 FQGNSA. V lost 1 base and J 5 bases, leaving 11 bases between the germline ends. This CDR3 is built from 15 residues. CDR3 sequence: CASSLGRGLNEKLFF. CDR3 DNA: TGTGCCAGCAGCTTAGGGCGCGGATTAAATGAAAAACTGTTTTTT.

As DNA, the CDR3 is TGCAGTGCTAGTGTTCCGGGACAAACCTACGAGCAGTACTTC. Translated, it gives CSASVPGQTYEQYF. This rearrangement joins TRBV20-1 to TRBJ2-7; weak D call: TRBD1 (6 bases). Germline V lookup: CDR1 DFQATT, CDR2 SNEGSKA (reference sequence). Trimming shortened V by 3 bases and J by 2 bases, and 14 bases separated the two germline ends. CDR3 length: 14 residues.

The rearrangement uses TRBV20-1 and TRBJ2-1; D might be TRBD2 (6 bases). This CDR3 is built from 14 residues. Germline assignment: CDR1 DFQATT and CDR2 SNEGSKA (reference sequence). V was cut by 3 bases and J by 2 bases, with 11 bases left in between. CDR3 residues: CSASKAGPYNEQFF. The CDR3 DNA follows: TGCAGTGCTAGTAAGGCGGGGCCCTACAATGAGCAGTTCTTC.

V gene TRBV11-3 combines with J gene TRBJ2-3; TRBD2 might be the D (6 bases). Germline assignment: CDR1 SGHNT and CDR2 YENEEA. The CDR3 is 13 amino acids. Trimming removed 5 bases from V and 4 bases from J, with 10 bases in between. The CDR3 region is CASSKGTSDTQYF. CDR3 nucleotide sequence: TGTGCCAGCAGCAAAGGGACTTCAGATACGCAGTATTTT.

The rearrangement links TRBV19 to TRBJ1-5; D perhaps matches TRBD1 (5 bases). In germline, CDR1 is LNHDA, CDR2 SQIVND (reference sequence). V lost 6 bases and J lost 7, with 13 bases in between. The length of the CDR3 is 13 residues. CDR3: CASSEQAHQPQHF. CDR3 nucleotide sequence: TGTGCCAGTAGCGAACAGGCGCACCAGCCCCAGCATTTT. Full variable domain (outside the CDR3, taken from reference TRBV19 and TRBJ1-5): DGGITQSPKYLFRKEGQNVTLSCEQNLNHDAMYWYRQDPGQGLRLIYYSQIVNDFQKGDIAEGYSVSREKKESFPLTVTSAQKNPTAFYLCASSEQAHQPQHFGDGTRLSIL.

The J gene is TRBJ1-2, the V gene TRBV27, with D unresolved. CDR1 MNHEY and CDR2 SMNVEV come from the germline V gene (reference sequence). The CDR3 consists of 14 residues. Trimming pared 4 bases from V and 5 bases from J, leaving 14 bases between. This CDR3 is CASSSALNPYGYTF. As DNA, the CDR3 is TGTGCCAGCAGTTCCGCCTTAAACCCTTATGGCTACACCTTC.

J is TRBJ2-7 and V is TRBV7-9, with TRBD1 matching over 8 bases. J was trimmed by 3 bases and V by 6 bases; bases with no gene match: 7. The CDR3 runs to 14 residues. Germline V lookup: CDR1 SEHNR, CDR2 FQNEAQ (reference sequence). The CDR3 DNA reads as TGTGCCAGCAGTGGTCAGGGGGCGTTCTACGAGCAGTACTTC. Encoded protein: CASSGQGAFYEQYF.

V usage is TRBV7-8 and J usage is TRBJ2-1; D unresolved. In germline, CDR1 is SGHVS, CDR2 FQNEAQ. This CDR3 is built from 15 residues. V was shortened by 3 bases and J by 9 bases, with 18 bases between the two germline ends. The CDR3 loop reads CASSFRPRTPGEQFF. The CDR3 nucleotides read TGTGCCAGCAGCTTCCGCCCCCGGACCCCCGGTGAGCAGTTCTTC.